The present T cell receptor (beta chain) was sequenced within a study of human T cells and chemical hapten exposure (dated by TCRdb to 2020 to 2023). Looking at the study overall: For sensitization, 2% DPC in acetone was applied to a roughly 2 cm by roughly 2 cm area of upper inner arm skin. Throughout the roughly 25-week study period, patients were also given weekly therapeutic DPC doses on the scalp. Patch testing was performed on the upper back with Finn chambers containing 0.01% DPC, and the patch tests were scored after 6 days according to International Contact Dermatitis Research Group standards. Most of the patients in the cohort were female, and the cohort covered alopecia areata with under or over 50% scalp involvement, alopecia totalis and alopecia universalis. Libraries were combined into a pool for sequencing, and differences in TCR yield between samples came mainly from small differences in library volumes within the pool. This study followed changes in the peripheral blood TCR repertoire in vivo during primary and secondary sensitization of alopecia patients to the hapten diphenylcyclopropenone (DPC). Blood samples were taken from patients before sensitization (week 0) and at 2, 6 and about 24 weeks after DPC sensitization. About 30 alopecia patients provided blood for TCR sequencing at one to four time points (pre-sensitization, 2, 6 and 24 weeks). What the research found in general, with its limitations: Because all patients had alopecia, a presumed autoimmune disease, the immune response of the patients might differ from that of healthy individuals. Expanded TCRs formed significantly more large CDR3 similarity clusters than pre-sensitization or healthy control sets, consistent with antigen-driven responses. The number of TCRs above 1 in 1000 frequency did not change with DPC sensitization; there was no evidence of global repertoire structure alterations. Patch test score was positively correlated with the number of PT1 expanded TCRs, with significance at thresholds 8, 16 and 32 but not at 4. After repeated subsampling, changes were observed in the strength of the expansion versus patch-test correlation and in the threshold at which the correlation became significant.

In light of the paper, this sample's time point label describes: patch test 1, 2 weeks after DPC sensitization. The treatment or condition label here, explained by the study, means: therapeutic diphenylcyclopropenone sensitization with weekly scalp DPC. At every patch-test visit, the blood draw took place before the patch test was put on. Patients were considered eligible if aged 18 to 70, diagnosed with alopecia and deemed suitable for DPC therapy, and patients were excluded if pregnant. Total RNA was extracted from unfractionated whole blood collected in Tempus Blood RNA tubes. This clonotype turned up a few times. Its antigen is currently not known. One base away there is no much larger clone; base qualities are not given. The CDR3 covers 15 residues, taking in both the cysteine and the phenylalanine. The CDR3 DNA has 45 bases and is translated from base 1. The germline V and J ends show losses of 5 bases and 2 bases respectively, and no gene match explains 3 bases of the junction. CDR1 SGHNT and CDR2 YENEEA are derived from the germline V gene.

Preparation of the library involved RACE. The instrument given in TCRdb is NextSeq 500. Library preparation attached unique molecular identifiers to individual cDNA molecules for quantitative, reproducible TCR counting. Each blood RNA sample was used to sequence both TCR alpha and TCR beta chains. Per the authors' processing: A median of roughly 99,000 TCRs per sample was observed, with a range of about 20,000 to 750,000. The Decombinator software suite was used to annotate the V, J and CDR3 of the TCR reads. For the PS versus PT1 abundance plots, all samples were subsampled to the same number of TCRs (28,000). Expanded TCRs were defined as absent before sensitization and observed at least eight times at the 2-week time point. The raw public reads went through TCRdb reprocessing: fastp at Q25, MiXCR clone calling, in-frame beta chains kept. Merged by CDR3 protein, the rows form single entries marked with the most common genes and DNA. The V and J calls here are based on TCRdb, not the publication. The sample records around 52,000 distinct CDR3 sequences, about 9.3% of which are singletons. The biggest ten clones account for roughly 15% of the sample.

This TCR was recovered from a woman between 35 and 50 years old with alopecia areata. Some clones in this sample may be carry-over from other donors' samples. The rearrangement combines TRBV11-3 with TRBJ1-3; a stretch of 10 junction bases matches TRBD1. The material was whole blood, obtained in connection with sensitization to the hapten diphenylcyclopropenone (DPC). For the CDR3, the sequence is CASSAGQGTGNTIYF. The nucleotide sequence reads as follows: TGTGCCAGCAGCGCGGGACAGGGGACTGGAAACACCATATATTTT. Supplemented by the reference TRBV11-3 and TRBJ1-3 proteins around the CDR3, the complete variable domain is EAGVVQSPRYKIIEKKQPVAFWCNPISGHNTLYWYLQNLGQGPELLIRYENEEAVDDSQLPKDRFSAERLKGVDSTLKIQPAELGDSAVYLCASSAGQGTGNTIYFGEGSWLTVV.